These T cell receptor beta chains were read from a single sample in a study of cytomegalovirus exposure and HLA in healthy donors. Libraries were prepared by immunoSEQ multiplex PCR; TCRdb keeps only in-frame clonotypes and omits some of them. The sample lists around 130,000 clones, more than 65% occurring once. Sequencing input: PBMCs. The receptor set was obtained from a man between 18 and 29 years old in good health and CMV-seropositive. CDR3s include the opening cysteine and the closing phenylalanine or tryptophan. Fields, in order: D gene, V gene, J gene, CDR3 protein. D genes are given only for firm matches.

D gene: -
V gene: TRBV11-2
J gene: TRBJ2-5
CDR3 protein: CASSRWSGRGTQYF

D gene: TRBD2
V gene: TRBV15
J gene: TRBJ2-1
CDR3 protein: CATRLAGDSYNEQFF

D gene: -
V gene: TRBV6-6
J gene: TRBJ1-5
CDR3 protein: CASSLEYGWNQPQHF

D gene: TRBD1
V gene: TRBV7-8
J gene: TRBJ1-2
CDR3 protein: CASSSTGTIIGYTF

D gene: -
V gene: TRBV13
J gene: TRBJ1-1
CDR3 protein: CASSLGTVNTEAFF

D gene: TRBD2
V gene: TRBV13
J gene: TRBJ2-1
CDR3 protein: CASSQRVAGAEEQFF

D gene: -
V gene: TRBV28
J gene: TRBJ2-2
CDR3 protein: CASTTSNPGELFF

D gene: -
V gene: TRBV5-1
J gene: TRBJ2-7
CDR3 protein: CASSLVATTSYEQYF

D gene: -
V gene: TRBV5-6
J gene: TRBJ1-5
CDR3 protein: CASSLLQASNQPQHF

D gene: -
V gene: TRBV4-2
J gene: TRBJ1-5
CDR3 protein: CASSPQQGENDQPQHF

D gene: -
V gene: TRBV6-5
J gene: TRBJ2-7
CDR3 protein: CASSYSQWGLSYEQYF

D gene: -
V gene: TRBV7-2
J gene: TRBJ2-5
CDR3 protein: CASSRLVTYETQYF

D gene: TRBD1
V gene: TRBV5-4
J gene: TRBJ2-7
CDR3 protein: CASSPRLGQGDREQYF

D gene: -
V gene: TRBV4-2
J gene: TRBJ2-4
CDR3 protein: CASSQDRSSGSNSQYF

D gene: -
V gene: TRBV6-1
J gene: TRBJ1-1
CDR3 protein: CASRERGGDTEAFF

D gene: TRBD2
V gene: TRBV7-2
J gene: TRBJ2-2
CDR3 protein: CASPRTGGTNTGELFF

D gene: TRBD2
V gene: TRBV9
J gene: TRBJ2-7
CDR3 protein: CASSPRGRGSGEQYF

D gene: TRBD1
V gene: TRBV28
J gene: TRBJ1-5
CDR3 protein: CASSRGQGNQPQHF

D gene: TRBD2
V gene: TRBV7-9
J gene: -
CDR3 protein: CASSATSGSAYEQYF

D gene: TRBD1
V gene: TRBV14
J gene: TRBJ1-3
CDR3 protein: CASSRGLSGNTIYF

D gene: -
V gene: TRBV12-2
J gene: TRBJ2-1
CDR3 protein: CASRFTVGLAGGLNEQFF

D gene: -
V gene: TRBV27
J gene: TRBJ2-5
CDR3 protein: CASSLYGTQETQYF

D gene: -
V gene: TRBV6-5
J gene: TRBJ1-1
CDR3 protein: CASSYGGNTEAFF

D gene: TRBD1
V gene: TRBV4-2
J gene: -
CDR3 protein: CASSQETGGSYEQYF